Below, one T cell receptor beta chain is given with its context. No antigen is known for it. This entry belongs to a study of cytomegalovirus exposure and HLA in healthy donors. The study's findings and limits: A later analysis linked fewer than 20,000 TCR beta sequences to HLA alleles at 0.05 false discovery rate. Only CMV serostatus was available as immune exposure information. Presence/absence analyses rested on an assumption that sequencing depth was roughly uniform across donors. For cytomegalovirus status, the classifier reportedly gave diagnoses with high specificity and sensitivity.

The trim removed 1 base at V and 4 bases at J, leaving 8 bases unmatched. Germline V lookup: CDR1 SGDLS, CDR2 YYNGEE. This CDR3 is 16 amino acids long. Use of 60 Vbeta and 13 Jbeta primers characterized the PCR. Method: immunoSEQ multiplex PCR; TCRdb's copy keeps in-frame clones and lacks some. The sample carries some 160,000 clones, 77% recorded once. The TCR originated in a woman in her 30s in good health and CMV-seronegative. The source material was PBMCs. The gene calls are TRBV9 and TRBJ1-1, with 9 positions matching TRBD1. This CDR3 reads CASSVNTGQGGTEAFF. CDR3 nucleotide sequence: TGTGCCAGCAGCGTAAATACGGGACAGGGAGGCACTGAAGCTTTCTTT.